This TCR beta chain was sequenced during a study of T cells in Graves' hyperthyroidism and ophthalmopathy. Study-wide results and limits: Appearing also in blood were most of the thyroid clonotypes expanded above 0.001.

The TCR beta CDR3 regions underwent amplification using RNA transcripts as the source. The HTBI primer set served for first-round RT-PCR of the TCR CDR3. TCRdb reanalysed the multiplex PCR reads using MiXCR and keeps one entry per CDR3 protein. This repertoire shows approximately 300,000 distinct CDR3 sequences, about a sixth found once; its top ten account for around 55%. Ophthalmopathy patients had Clinical Activity Score at least 3, NOSPECS grade at least 4, duration under 3 months. Fresh 10 ml peripheral blood yielded PBMCs. This CDR3 spans 16 amino acids. The germline V gene encodes CDR1 SNHLY and CDR2 FYNNEI. The V segment lost 8 bases and the J segment 0 bases; nucleotides outside the gene matches: 6. This clonotype was observed many times. Its specificity is unknown.

This receptor was identified in a woman in her sixties with Graves' ophthalmopathy. Sequencing was done on a sample of blood. The chain carries TRBV2 and TRBJ1-5; 11 nucleotides line up with TRBD1. CDR3 nucleotide sequence: TGTGCCAGCCGGGACAGGGGGTGGTATAGCAATCAGCCCCAGCATTTT. As protein: CASRDRGWYSNQPQHF.